Here is one T cell receptor (beta chain) with its context. Germline DNA was also extracted, and blood RNA derived from unsorted whole blood. About 4 milliliters of peripheral blood were drawn preoperatively. From approximately 500 ng total RNA, TCR beta cDNA was generated with a primer in the constant region. Investigators got TCR beta libraries out of three nested multiplex PCR rounds, done with slightly modified ARM-PCR. The first two PCR rounds used TRBV1-TRBV30 forward primers with a C-beta reverse primer, 10 to 11 cycles each. TCRdb ran MiXCR on the multiplex PCR reads and lists one entry per CDR3 protein. In the table there are about 310,000 distinct CDR3 sequences, about 50% of which are singletons. The data derive from a study of tumor-infiltrating lymphocytes in primary liver carcinoma. This CDR3 spans 15 amino acids. V dropped 6 bases and J dropped 2; count of bases not matched to a gene: 4.

This TCR derives from a woman in her 30s with primary liver carcinoma and hepatitis B virus infection. The sample comprised peripheral blood. V gene TRBV12-3 or TRBV12-4 combines with J gene TRBJ2-1; 10 nucleotides agree with TRBD2. The CDR3 DNA reads TGTGCCAGCAGGCCCACTAGCGGGGCCTACAATGAGCAGTTCTTC. This gives the protein CASRPTSGAYNEQFF.